This T cell receptor (beta chain) was sequenced in a study of cytomegalovirus exposure and HLA in healthy donors. Overall study results and limits: Per a later analysis, 18,000 or so TCR beta sequences showed association with HLA alleles at 0.05 false discovery rate. In a later analysis, V- and J-gene trimming of beta chains associated with a DCLRE1C missense variant, replicated independently.

Donors sampled were nominally healthy, though unrecorded immune exposures were likely. The primer mix had 60 Vbeta and 13 Jbeta primers. TCRdb keeps only in-frame clones here, not all; method: immunoSEQ multiplex PCR. The table includes 150,000 or so clones, around 73% detected once. This clone is a singleton in its sample. The antigen is not known. The V gene end was trimmed by 5 bases and the J gene end by 2 bases; junction bases not matched to a gene: 8. The CDR3 is 15 amino acids. Germline CDR1 and CDR2: MNHEY and SMNVEV (reference sequence). This sequence originates from a female donor in good health and CMV-seronegative. Sequencing input: PBMCs. The chain is built from TRBV27 and TRBJ1-2; 7 bases fit TRBD1. This CDR3 reads CASSRQGQTNYGYTF. As DNA, the CDR3 is TGTGCCAGCAGTCGACAGGGACAGACAAACTATGGCTACACCTTC.